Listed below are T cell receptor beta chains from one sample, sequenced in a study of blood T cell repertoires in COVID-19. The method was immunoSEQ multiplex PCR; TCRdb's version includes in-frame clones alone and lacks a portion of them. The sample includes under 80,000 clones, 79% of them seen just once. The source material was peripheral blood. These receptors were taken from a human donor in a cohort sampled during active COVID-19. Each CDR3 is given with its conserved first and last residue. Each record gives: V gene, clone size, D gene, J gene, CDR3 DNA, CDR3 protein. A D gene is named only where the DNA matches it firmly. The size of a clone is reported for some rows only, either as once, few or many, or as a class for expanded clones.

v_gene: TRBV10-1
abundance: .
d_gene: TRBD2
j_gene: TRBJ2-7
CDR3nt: TGCGCCAGCAGAGAAGCCCTAGCGGGATCCTACGAGCAGTACTTC
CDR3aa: CASREALAGSYEQYF

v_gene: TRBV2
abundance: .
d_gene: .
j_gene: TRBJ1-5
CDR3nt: TGTGCCAGCGAGGGAGGGTACAATCAGCCCCAGCATTTT
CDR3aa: CASEGGYNQPQHF

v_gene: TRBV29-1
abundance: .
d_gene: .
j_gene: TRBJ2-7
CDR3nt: TGCAGCGTTTTCCAGGGGGGCGAGCAGTACTTC
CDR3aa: CSVFQGGEQYF

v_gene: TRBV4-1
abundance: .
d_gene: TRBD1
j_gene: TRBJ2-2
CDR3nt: TGCGCCAGCAGCCAACCCGGGACAGGGAAACTCACCGGGGAGCTGTTTTTT
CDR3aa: CASSQPGTGKLTGELFF

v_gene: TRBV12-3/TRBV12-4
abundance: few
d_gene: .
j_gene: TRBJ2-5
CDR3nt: TGTGCCAGCAGTTGGGGCTACGGGGAGACCCAGTACTTC
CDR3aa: CASSWGYGETQYF

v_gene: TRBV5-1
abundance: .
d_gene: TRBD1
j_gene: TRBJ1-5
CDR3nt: TGCGCCAGCAGCTTGGGGAGGGGGCAACAGCCCCAGCATTTT
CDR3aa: CASSLGRGQQPQHF

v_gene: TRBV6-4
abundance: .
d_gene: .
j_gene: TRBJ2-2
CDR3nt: TGTGCCAGCAGTCGACAGGGAGGCGCCGGGGAGCTGTTTTTT
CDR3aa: CASSRQGGAGELFF

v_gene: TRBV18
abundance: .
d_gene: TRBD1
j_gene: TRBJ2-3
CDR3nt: TGTGCCAGCTCACCTAGCGTCTACCCGGCAGGGGGAACAGATACGCAGTATTTT
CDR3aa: CASSPSVYPAGGTDTQYF

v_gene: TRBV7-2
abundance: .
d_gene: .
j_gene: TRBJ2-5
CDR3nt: TGTGCCAGCAGCTTAGGACGAGGGGAGACCCAGTACTTC
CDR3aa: CASSLGRGETQYF

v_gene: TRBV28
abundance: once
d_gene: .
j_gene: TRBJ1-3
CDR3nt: TGTGCCAGCAGTTTATCCAGGAGGACTGGAAACACCATATATTTT
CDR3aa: CASSLSRRTGNTIYF

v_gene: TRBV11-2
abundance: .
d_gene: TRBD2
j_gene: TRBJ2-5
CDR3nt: TGTGCCAGCAGCTTGGAGTCTAGCGGGTCGGAGACCCAGTACTTC
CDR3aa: CASSLESSGSETQYF

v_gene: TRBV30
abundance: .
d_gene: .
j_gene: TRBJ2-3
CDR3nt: TGTGCCTGGAGCGGTAGTCTGTATACGCAGTATTTT
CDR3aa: CAWSGSLYTQYF

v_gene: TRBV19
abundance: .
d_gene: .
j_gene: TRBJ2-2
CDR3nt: TGTGCCAGTAGTACGCTAGGGACTGCGAACACCGGGGAGCTGTTTTTT
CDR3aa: CASSTLGTANTGELFF

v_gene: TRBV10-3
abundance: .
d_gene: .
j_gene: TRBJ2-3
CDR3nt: TGTGCCATCAGGGCTAGCGTAAGCACAGATACGCAGTATTTT
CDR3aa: CAIRASVSTDTQYF

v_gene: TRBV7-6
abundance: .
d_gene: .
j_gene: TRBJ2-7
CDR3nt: TGTGCCAGCAGCCCTGACTTCGCCCTTGGATACGAGCAGTACTTC
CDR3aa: CASSPDFALGYEQYF

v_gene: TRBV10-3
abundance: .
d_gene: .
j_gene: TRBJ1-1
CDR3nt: TGTGCCATCAGTGAGTCGACAGCCCAAGCTTTCTTT
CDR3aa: CAISESTAQAFF

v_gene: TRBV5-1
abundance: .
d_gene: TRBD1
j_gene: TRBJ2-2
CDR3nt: TGCGCCAGCAGCTTAAGGACAGGGAACACCGGGGAGCTGTTTTTT
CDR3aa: CASSLRTGNTGELFF

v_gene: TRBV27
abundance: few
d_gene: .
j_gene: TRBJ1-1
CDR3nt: TGTGCCAGCAGTTCGCGAAAAGGGTTGGAGGACACTGAAGCTTTCTTT
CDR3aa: CASSSRKGLEDTEAFF

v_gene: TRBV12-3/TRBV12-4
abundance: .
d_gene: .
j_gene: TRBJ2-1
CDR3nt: TGTGCCAGCAGTTTCCCCCCTCCAGCAGGGCAGTTCTTC
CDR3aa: CASSFPPPAGQFF

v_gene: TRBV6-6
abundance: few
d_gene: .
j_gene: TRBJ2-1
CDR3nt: TGTGCCAGCTCCTTTTTGTATGAGCAGTTCTTC
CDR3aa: CASSFLYEQFF

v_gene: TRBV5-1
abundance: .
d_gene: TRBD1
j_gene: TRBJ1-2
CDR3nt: TGCGCCAGCAGCACCTCAGGGGGCTTTTACTATGGCTACACCTTC
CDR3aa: CASSTSGGFYYGYTF

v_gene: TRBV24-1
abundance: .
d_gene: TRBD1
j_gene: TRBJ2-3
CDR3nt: TGTGCCACCAGTGAACGACAGGGTACACCAGATACGCAGTATTTT
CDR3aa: CATSERQGTPDTQYF